This T cell receptor beta chain was identified during a study of control samples from healthy donors and cancer patients. V was clipped by 1 base and J by 6 bases; unmatched bases: 4. This CDR3 has 14 residues. Germline V CDR1 and CDR2: LGHDT, YNNKEL (reference sequence). Only in-frame clones appear in the TCRdb table, and some are missing; sequencing was by immunoSEQ multiplex PCR. The sample consists of roughly 80,000 clones, over 85% of them appearing once. This TCR was recovered from a man aged 45-65 years in good health. The sample consisted of blood. The gene calls are TRBV3-1 (or the pseudogene TRBV3-2) and TRBJ2-5, with 8 bases matching TRBD1. CDR3 residues: CASSQAGGEKTQYF. CDR3 DNA sequence: TGTGCCAGCAGCCAAGCAGGGGGCGAAAAGACCCAGTACTTC.